These T cell receptor beta chains were read from a single sample in a study of synovial regulatory T cells in juvenile arthritis. Clones were read by immunoSEQ multiplex PCR, and TCRdb kept only the in-frame ones, dropping some. Found here are around 9,500 clones; the top ten clones hold 1.5% to 2%. Sequenced input: Treg cells from blood. All receptors come from a donor aged 2-30 years with juvenile idiopathic arthritis. The CDR3 runs from the conserved cysteine through the conserved F or W. Clone size is given for some rows only: seen once, a few or many times, or a class if the clone is expanded.

size: -; J: TRBJ1-1; V: TRBV7-8; length: 13; CDR3: CASSGVGNTEAFF
size: -; J: TRBJ2-2; V: TRBV4-3; length: 15; CDR3: CASSLTGPNTGELFF
size: -; J: TRBJ1-5; V: TRBV19; length: 12; CDR3: CASSWPSQPQHF
size: -; J: TRBJ2-3; V: TRBV13; length: 16; CDR3: CASSPRSGGRTDTQYF
size: -; J: TRBJ1-2; V: TRBV27; length: 13; CDR3: CASSKQGAVGYTF
size: -; J: TRBJ1-1; V: TRBV29-1; length: 13; CDR3: CSGKGLLNTEAFF
size: -; J: TRBJ1-5; V: TRBV2; length: 14; CDR3: CASSRWSSNQPQHF
size: -; J: TRBJ1-5; V: TRBV6-1; length: 16; CDR3: CASSEVGTGALSPQHF
size: -; J: TRBJ2-7; V: TRBV6-5; length: 14; CDR3: CASSYSLPDYEQYF
size: -; J: TRBJ1-1; V: TRBV29-1; length: 11; CDR3: CSVVNGVEAFF
size: -; J: TRBJ2-1; V: TRBV11-2; length: 17; CDR3: CASSLDPGLAGPGEQFF
size: -; J: TRBJ2-7; V: TRBV6-5; length: 15; CDR3: CASSYMRGEFKEQYF
size: -; J: TRBJ1-1; V: TRBV29-1; length: 11; CDR3: CSVRTVLEAFF
size: -; J: TRBJ2-1; V: TRBV5-1; length: 14; CDR3: CASSASGGYNEQFF
size: -; J: TRBJ1-5; V: TRBV2; length: 17; CDR3: CASSPGTVRSSNQPQHF
size: -; J: TRBJ1-4; V: TRBV2; length: 18; CDR3: CASSGRGQLFATNEKLFF
size: -; J: TRBJ2-3; V: TRBV29-1; length: 14; CDR3: CSVQQGSRTDTQYF
size: -; J: TRBJ1-1; V: TRBV9; length: 14; CDR3: CASSPRWGEPEAFF
size: -; J: TRBJ2-5; V: TRBV28; length: 17; CDR3: CASTDYIATGGEETQYF
size: -; J: TRBJ1-1; V: TRBV27; length: 13; CDR3: CASSSERNTEAFF
size: -; J: TRBJ1-2; V: TRBV6-5; length: 14; CDR3: CASSYQGQGDGYTF
size: -; J: TRBJ1-2; V: TRBV5-4; length: 13; CDR3: CASSLQGGGGYTF
size: -; J: TRBJ1-5; V: TRBV2; length: 15; CDR3: CASSERTGSAQPQHF
size: -; J: TRBJ2-3; V: TRBV7-9; length: 14; CDR3: CASSLGRNTDTQYF
size: -; J: TRBJ2-7; V: TRBV5-1; length: 15; CDR3: CASSLGSGGPYEQYF
size: -; J: TRBJ2-7; V: TRBV27; length: 15; CDR3: CASSLSRGGLNEQYF
size: -; J: TRBJ2-7; V: TRBV9; length: 13; CDR3: CASSVELGNEQYF
size: -; J: TRBJ2-7; V: TRBV28; length: 14; CDR3: CASCATDRNYEQYF
size: -; J: TRBJ2-5; V: TRBV29-1; length: 12; CDR3: CSVVGGEETQYF
size: -; J: TRBJ1-2; V: TRBV6-5; length: 14; CDR3: CASRSSTANYGYTF
size: -; J: TRBJ2-5; V: TRBV7-8; length: 12; CDR3: CASSPGQGTQYF
size: -; J: TRBJ2-7; V: TRBV5-1; length: 19; CDR3: CASSSWGGGTGSESCEQYF
size: -; J: TRBJ2-2; V: TRBV5-6; length: 15; CDR3: CASSLGQGQVGELFF
size: -; J: TRBJ2-7; V: TRBV27; length: 14; CDR3: CASSPRIDFYEQYF
size: -; J: TRBJ2-3; V: TRBV21-1; length: 21; CDR3: CASSKALLDRGPGSFTDTQYF
size: -; J: TRBJ2-4; V: TRBV11-3; length: 14; CDR3: CASGPGGSKNIQYF
size: -; J: TRBJ1-6; V: TRBV7-6; length: 13; CDR3: CASSPTGESPLHF
size: -; J: TRBJ1-3; V: TRBV30; length: 16; CDR3: CAWSPWGGTIGNTIYF
size: -; J: TRBJ2-3; V: TRBV5-1; length: 17; CDR3: CASRGLAGGHSTDTQYF
size: -; J: TRBJ1-2; V: TRBV5-1; length: 13; CDR3: CASSPPTGYGYTF
size: -; J: TRBJ2-3; V: TRBV7-2; length: 14; CDR3: CASSLSGGTDTQYF
size: -; J: TRBJ2-1; V: TRBV6-5; length: 13; CDR3: CASKDSYYNEQFF
size: -; J: TRBJ1-1; V: TRBV28; length: 12; CDR3: CASSPVRAEAFF
size: medium-sized; J: TRBJ2-5; V: TRBV10-3; length: 14; CDR3: CAISPGQGGETQYF
size: medium-sized; J: TRBJ2-7; V: TRBV19; length: 15; CDR3: CASSTRGGGFYEQYF
size: -; J: TRBJ1-5; V: TRBV4-3; length: 16; CDR3: CASSQDFVQGGQPQHF
size: -; J: TRBJ1-2; V: TRBV18; length: 13; CDR3: CASSGSENYGYTF
size: -; J: TRBJ2-7; V: TRBV5-6; length: 13; CDR3: CASSFTGSSEQYF
size: -; J: TRBJ1-1; V: TRBV28; length: 16; CDR3: CASSPRTGVENTEAFF
size: -; J: TRBJ1-1; V: TRBV30; length: 14; CDR3: CAWSVGTGNTEAFF
size: -; J: TRBJ1-1; V: TRBV7-2; length: 14; CDR3: CASSFPRQGTEAFF
size: -; J: TRBJ2-5; V: TRBV21-1; length: 13; CDR3: CARPPGVGETQYF